One and the same sample provided the 11 T cell receptor beta chains below, sequenced in a study of cytotoxic CD8 clonotypes in ibrutinib-treated CLL. Data came from immunoSEQ multiplex PCR; TCRdb stores just in-frame clones and leaves some out. The table records about 140,000 clones, about 72% of them present only once. This specimen was PBMCs, taken after 12 months of ibrutinib treatment. The receptors here all came from a human donor with chronic lymphocytic leukemia.

The rearrangement joins TRBV9 to TRBJ2-1; D is possibly TRBD1 or TRBD2 (6 bases each). This CDR3 spans 16 amino acids. Germline loops: CDR1 SGDLS, CDR2 YYNGEE. V was clipped by 4 bases and J by 6 bases, with 20 bases between them. Written as DNA, the CDR3 is TGTGCCAGCAGCATACAGGGAGGTTCTTTGGCCAATGAGCAGTTCTTC. It encodes CASSIQGGSLANEQFF.

The V gene is TRBV27, the J gene TRBJ2-5; D is unresolved. This CDR3 has 14 residues. CDR1 MNHEY and CDR2 SMNVEV come from the germline V gene (reference sequence). Trimming stripped 5 bases from V and 9 bases from J, with 19 bases between. CDR3 loop: CASSPRSHQMAQYF. CDR3 coding DNA: TGTGCCAGCAGTCCCCGAAGCCACCAGATGGCCCAGTACTTC.

The chain has TRBV6-1 and TRBJ2-1; TRBD2 agrees at 8 bases. Germline assignment: CDR1 MNHNS and CDR2 SASEGT. V lost 6 bases, J lost 2 bases, and 6 bases stayed unmatched. The CDR3 runs 15 residues. CDR3 amino acids: CASSYGRGAYNEQFF. CDR3 sequence (DNA): TGTGCCAGCAGCTACGGGAGGGGGGCCTACAATGAGCAGTTCTTC.

CDR3 loop: CASSLVLSSYGYTF. Here the CDR3 DNA reads TGCGCCAGCAGCTTGGTGCTGTCGAGCTATGGCTACACCTTC. The J gene is TRBJ1-2, the V gene TRBV5-1; D unresolved. V lost 0 bases and J lost 4, with 10 bases in between. Germline V gene lookup returns CDR1 SGHRS and CDR2 YFSETQ. The CDR3 loop spans 14 amino acids.

The chain combines TRBV7-2 with TRBJ1-3; 10 bases match TRBD1. CDR1 and CDR2 from the germline V gene are SGHTA and FQGNSA. The length of the CDR3 is 14 residues. V dropped 5 bases and J dropped 11; count of bases not matched to a gene: 9. The DNA for the CDR3 is TGTGCCAGCAGCCTTCTGGACAGGGGGACGGCCATATATTTT. This codes for CASSLLDRGTAIYF.

The chain joins TRBV7-9 to TRBJ2-7; the D gene is possibly TRBD2 (5 bases). CDR3 length equals 15 residues. The V gene lost 6 bases and the J gene lost 0 bases, with 15 bases spanning the gap. Germline V gene lookup returns CDR1 SEHNR and CDR2 FQNEAQ (reference sequence). The CDR3 DNA sequence: TGTGCCAGCAGGACGGGGAAATCTCCCTCCTACGAGCAGTACTTC. Protein: CASRTGKSPSYEQYF.

The table lists this clone with a count of one. The J gene is TRBJ2-5, the V gene TRBV15; weak D call: TRBD2 (5 bases). The CDR3 is made up of 15 amino acids. Looked up from germline, CDR1 is LNHNV and CDR2 is YYDKDF (reference sequence). Trimming removed 5 bases from V and 2 bases from J, with 15 bases in between. CDR3 residues: CATSSGIAVQETQYF. CDR3 sequence (DNA): TGTGCCACCAGCTCCGGGATTGCGGTACAAGAGACCCAGTACTTC.

The rearrangement joins TRBV2 to TRBJ2-3; 11 bases match TRBD2. The V and J ends lost 6 bases and 3 bases, in that order; junction bases with no gene match: 5. Germline assignment: CDR1 SNHLY and CDR2 FYNNEI. The CDR3 has 15 amino acids. The CDR3 region is CASRATSGRTDTQYF. DNA for the CDR3: TGTGCCAGCAGAGCAACTAGCGGGAGAACAGATACGCAGTATTTT.

The V and J genes are TRBV5-1 and TRBJ2-4; tentatively, D is TRBD2 (5 bases). The germline V gene encodes CDR1 SGHRS and CDR2 YFSETQ. The CDR3 is 16 residues long. Trimming left V 0 bases short and J 8 bases short, with 18 bases between. The CDR3 region is CASSLVDGLGSDIQYF. DNA for the CDR3: TGCGCCAGCAGCTTGGTGGATGGGCTCGGTAGCGACATTCAGTACTTC.

The V call is TRBV28, the J call TRBJ1-5; no clear D. Per germline, CDR1 MDHEN and CDR2 SYDVKM. Deletions cut 4 bases from V and 5 bases from J, with 9 bases between. The CDR3 totals 13 residues. In DNA, the CDR3 is TGTGCCAGCAGTTCCGATCAGTATCAGCCCCAGCATTTT. The encoded protein is CASSSDQYQPQHF.

The J gene is TRBJ2-1, the V gene TRBV18, with D possibly matching TRBD1 (5 bases). Germline V lookup: CDR1 KGHSH, CDR2 LQKENI. V lost 1 base and J lost 0, with 10 bases in between. The CDR3 has 16 amino acids. This CDR3 is CASSPLGQSSYNEQFF. CDR3 DNA: TGTGCCAGCTCACCACTGGGGCAAAGCTCCTACAATGAGCAGTTCTTC.